This TCR beta chain appears in the sequencing data of a study of lymphopenia after photon versus proton radiotherapy. Study-level results: After lymphocyte nadir, photon-treated repertoires showed oligoclonal expansion, especially CD8+ Temra. Under photons, naive T cells and diversity fell while effector/memory populations rose.

Measured with immunoSEQ multiplex PCR; TCRdb has only the in-frame clones, and not every one. The table lists roughly 63,000 clones, about 88% of them singletons. Germline CDR1 MDHEN, CDR2 SYDVKM. Trimming stripped 2 bases from V and 8 bases from J, with 18 bases between. CDR3 length: 16 amino acids. A word on this clone: Its antigen remains unknown.

The sample here was peripheral blood, taken from a patient treated with proton-based radiotherapy. The receptor was isolated from a man in his 60s with pancreatic cancer. V usage is TRBV28 and J usage is TRBJ1-4; a weak D match, TRBD1 (6 bases). The CDR3 sequence is CASSLLSFRGGEKLFF. As DNA, the CDR3 is TGTGCCAGCAGTTTACTTTCATTCAGGGGAGGGGAAAAACTGTTTTTT.